Included here is one T cell receptor (beta chain) sequence, with context. Its antigen is unidentified. Measured with immunoSEQ multiplex PCR; TCRdb has only the in-frame clones, and not every one. Of 70,000 to 95,000 clones in the sample, over 85% were seen once. The sample comes from a study of siplizumab effects on memory and regulatory T cells. Study outcomes and limitations: A mean of about 72% of mappable alloreactive CD4+ clones were Treg-derived with siplizumab, compared with about 28% in controls.

This CDR3 comprises 16 residues. Germline loops: CDR1 LNHNV, CDR2 YYDKDF (reference sequence). The J segment lost 4 bases and the V segment lost 5 bases, leaving 10 bases of the junction unmatched. Sequenced: CD8+ T cells sorted from blood. V gene TRBV15 combines with J gene TRBJ2-1, with 8 nucleotides matching TRBD1. This TCR derives from a human donor in good health. CDR3 sequence: CATSLRSGTGYNEQFF. Here the CDR3 DNA reads TGTGCCACCAGCCTTAGGTCGGGGACAGGATACAATGAGCAGTTCTTC. Full variable domain (missing parts from reference TRBV15 and TRBJ2-1): DAMVIQNPRYQVTQFGKPVTLSCSQTLNHNVMYWYQQKSSQAPKLLFHYYDKDFNNEADTPDNFQSRRPNTSFCFLDIRSPGLGDTAMYLCATSLRSGTGYNEQFFGPGTRLTVL.